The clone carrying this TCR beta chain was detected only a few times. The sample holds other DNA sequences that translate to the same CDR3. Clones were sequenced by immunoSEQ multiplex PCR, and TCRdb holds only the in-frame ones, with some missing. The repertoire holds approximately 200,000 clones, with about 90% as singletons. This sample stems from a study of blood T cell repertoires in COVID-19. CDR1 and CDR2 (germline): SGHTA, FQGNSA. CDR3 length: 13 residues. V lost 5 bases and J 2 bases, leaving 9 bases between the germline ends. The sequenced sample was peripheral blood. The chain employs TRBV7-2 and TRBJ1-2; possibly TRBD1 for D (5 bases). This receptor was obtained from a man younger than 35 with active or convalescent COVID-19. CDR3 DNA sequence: TGTGCCAGCAGCCCAGACAGAAACTATGGCTACACCTTC. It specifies CASSPDRNYGYTF.